The source of this TCR beta chain is a study of CD8+CD57+ T cells in acquired aplastic anemia. The patients chosen for sequencing had shown expansion of CD8+CD57+ cells (detected by flow cytometry). Unmatched junction bases numbered 4, after V lost 3 bases and J lost 7 bases. The length of the CDR3 is 15 residues. Investigators profiled TCR beta VDJ and CDR3 from genomic DNA template. MiXCR, applied by TCRdb to the reads, yields one record per CDR3 protein. The data contain hundreds of thousands of distinct CDR3 sequences, around 30% of them singletons. The sequence derives from a human donor with aplastic anemia. The chain carries TRBV12-3 or TRBV12-4 and TRBJ2-1; the match to TRBD2 covers 12 bases. Sequences were obtained from sorted CD4+, CD8+, or CD8+CD57+ T cells (not recorded which) from PBMCs. CDR3 sequence (DNA): TGTGCCAGCAGTTTTATGACTAGCGGGAGAAATGAGCAGTTCTTC. It yields the protein CASSFMTSGRNEQFF.